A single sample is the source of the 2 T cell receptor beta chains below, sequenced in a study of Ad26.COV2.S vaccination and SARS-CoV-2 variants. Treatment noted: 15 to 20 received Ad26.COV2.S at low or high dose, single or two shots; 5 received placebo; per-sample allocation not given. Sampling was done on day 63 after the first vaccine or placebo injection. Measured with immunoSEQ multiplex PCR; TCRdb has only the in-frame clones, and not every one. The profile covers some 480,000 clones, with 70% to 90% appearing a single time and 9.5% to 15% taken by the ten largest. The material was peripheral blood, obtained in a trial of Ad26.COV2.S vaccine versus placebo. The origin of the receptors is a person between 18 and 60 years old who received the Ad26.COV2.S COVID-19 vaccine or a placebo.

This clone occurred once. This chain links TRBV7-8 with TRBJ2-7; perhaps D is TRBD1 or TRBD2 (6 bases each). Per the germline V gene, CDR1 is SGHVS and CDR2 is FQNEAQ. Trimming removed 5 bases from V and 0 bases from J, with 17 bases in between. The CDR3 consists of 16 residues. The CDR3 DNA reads TGTGCCAGCAGCCCCTTTGAGGGGGGCAACTCCTACGAGCAGTACTTC. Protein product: CASSPFEGGNSYEQYF.

CDR3 bases: TGCGCCAGCAGGCGACTAGCGGGAGTACGGGACATTCAGTACTTC. It translates to CASRRLAGVRDIQYF. The genes are TRBV4-1 and TRBJ2-4; 12 nucleotides match TRBD2. The CDR3 spans 15 residues. The germline CDR1 and CDR2 sequences are MGHRA and YSYEKL. Losses at the gene ends were 6 bases for V and 8 bases for J; bases not matched to a gene: 8.